The entry below gives a single T cell receptor (beta chain) sequence along with its context. The data derive from a study of T cell changes during pregnancy in multiple sclerosis. Assay used: immunoSEQ multiplex PCR; TCRdb lists only in-frame clones, some missing. The sample shows roughly 59,000 clones, around 90% of them seen only once. Sequencing used peripheral blood, obtained in the third trimester of pregnancy. The sequence derives from a female donor in good health, enrolled as a control in a pregnancy study.

The CDR3 is CASSLVGGVGNQPQHF. CDR3 DNA: TGTGCCAGCAGCTTAGTCGGAGGGGTAGGCAATCAGCCCCAGCATTTT. V and J are TRBV7-2 and TRBJ1-5; D may be TRBD1 (5 bases). There are 16 residues in the CDR3. The germline V and J ends were trimmed by 1 base and 2 bases, with 12 bases remaining between them. CDR1 and CDR2 (germline): SGHTA, FQGNSA.